Below are 13 T cell receptor beta chains sequenced from a single sample in a study of blood T cell repertoires in COVID-19. Generated by immunoSEQ multiplex PCR, the TCRdb table keeps only in-frame clones and is missing some. Counted here are fewer than 120,000 clones, 72% occurring once; the ten biggest clones make up under 10%. Source material: peripheral blood. The receptors were gathered from a woman aged 60-70 years with acute or convalescent COVID-19.

This chain joins TRBV5-1 and TRBJ2-5; 8 nucleotides match TRBD1. The ends lost 4 bases at V and 4 bases at J; junction bases unmatched: 12. In germline, CDR1 is SGHRS, CDR2 YFSETQ. CDR3 length equals 16 residues. The CDR3 bases are TGCGCCAGCAGCCCGGATCCGGACAGGGCTGGAGAGACCCAGTACTTC. Encoded protein: CASSPDPDRAGETQYF.

This clone was detected only once. This sequence joins TRBV27 and TRBJ2-1, with a tentative D call TRBD1 (5 bases). Germline assignment: CDR1 MNHEY and CDR2 SMNVEV (reference sequence). The CDR3 is 13 amino acids. Trimming took 3 bases from V and 10 from J, leaving 13 bases between them. CDR3 protein: CASSFSEYREQFF. CDR3 in DNA: TGTGCCAGCAGTTTCTCCGAATACAGGGAGCAGTTCTTC.

V gene TRBV24-1 combines with J gene TRBJ1-5; 8 positions agree with TRBD1. Germline CDR1 is KGHDR and CDR2 is SFDVKD. Germline trimming cut 5 bases from V and 4 bases from J; bases unmatched to any gene: 6. The CDR3 is 15 amino acids. Here the CDR3 DNA reads TGTGCCACCAGTGGGGGGGACAGGAGGAATCAGCCCCAGCATTTT. Its translation: CATSGGDRRNQPQHF.

V usage is TRBV6-2 or TRBV6-3 and J usage is TRBJ2-4; weak D call: TRBD1 (7 bases). CDR1 MNHEY and CDR2 SVGEGT come from the germline V gene. V gave up 5 bases and J gave up 7 bases, with 15 bases separating them. The CDR3 contains 14 residues. CDR3 DNA sequence: TGTGCCAGCAGTCGCCAGGGGGGCCTGAACATTCAGTACTTC. Translated: CASSRQGGLNIQYF.

The chain combines TRBV18 with TRBJ2-2, with D perhaps TRBD2 (5 bases). The CDR3 covers 16 residues. Per the germline V gene, CDR1 is KGHSH and CDR2 is LQKENI. V lost 5 bases and J 0 bases, leaving 13 bases between the germline ends. The CDR3 reads CASSSPGISNTGELFF. DNA of the CDR3: TGTGCCAGCTCATCCCCGGGAATTTCGAACACCGGGGAGCTGTTTTTT.

This clone occurred a few times. The chain joins TRBV19 to TRBJ1-2; 12 bases map to TRBD1. In germline, CDR1 is LNHDA, CDR2 SQIVND (reference sequence). V shed 6 bases, J shed 8 bases, and the junction held 7 bases outside the gene matches. There are 14 residues in the CDR3. CDR3 bases: TGTGCCAGTAGGGGACAGGGGGCAATTCTCGGCTACACCTTC. Its protein is CASRGQGAILGYTF.

This chain links TRBV27 with TRBJ2-2, with a tentative D call TRBD1 (5 bases). The germline V and J ends were trimmed by 3 bases and 0 bases, with 5 bases remaining between them. From germline, CDR1 is MNHEY and CDR2 SMNVEV (reference sequence). There are 14 residues in the CDR3. This CDR3 is CASSLGPNTGELFF. The DNA of the CDR3 is TGTGCCAGCAGTTTGGGGCCGAACACCGGGGAGCTGTTTTTT.

In this sample, this clone turned up once. The chain has TRBV10-3 and TRBJ1-3, with 7 bases fitting TRBD1. Germline V gives CDR1 ENHRY, CDR2 SYGVKD. The ends lost 5 bases at V and 0 bases at J; junction bases unmatched: 4. The CDR3 runs to 15 residues. DNA of the CDR3: TGTGCCATCAGTCAACAGGGGAGCTCTGGAAACACCATATATTTT. It translates to CAISQQGSSGNTIYF.

The genes are TRBV6-1 and TRBJ2-5, with TRBD1 as a possible D gene (6 bases). The ends were cut back, 2 bases at V and 0 bases at J, with 13 bases in the middle. The V gene's germline CDR1 is MNHNS and CDR2 SASEGT. The CDR3 is made up of 16 amino acids. The CDR3 sequence is CASSEFDRSYQETQYF. The CDR3 region has the DNA TGTGCCAGCAGTGAATTTGACAGGAGTTACCAAGAGACCCAGTACTTC.

The rearrangement joins TRBV10-3 to TRBJ2-1; TRBD2 matches 9 bases. The CDR3 totals 16 residues. Trimming took 8 bases from V and 0 from J; bases not matched to a gene: 8. The germline V gene encodes CDR1 ENHRY and CDR2 SYGVKD. The CDR3, as DNA: TGTGCCATCGGAGGTAGCGGGGGAAGCTCCTACAATGAGCAGTTCTTC. Translation: CAIGGSGGSSYNEQFF.

This chain connects TRBV4-2 to TRBJ1-5; 9 nucleotides match TRBD1. Per the germline V gene, CDR1 is LGHNA and CDR2 is YNFKEQ. V was pared by 5 bases and J by 5 bases, with 7 bases of the junction left unmatched. The CDR3 runs to 15 residues. The CDR3 loop is CASSARDREDQPQHF. Written as DNA, the CDR3 is TGTGCCAGCAGCGCCCGGGACAGGGAGGATCAGCCCCAGCATTTT.

V is TRBV19 and J is TRBJ1-2; tentative D call: TRBD1 (6 bases). Per germline, CDR1 LNHDA and CDR2 SQIVND (reference sequence). V dropped 5 bases and J dropped 1 base, with 17 bases sitting between them. This CDR3 contains 16 residues. CDR3 region: CASSEYRDNFNYGYTF. Here the CDR3 DNA reads TGTGCCAGTAGTGAGTATCGGGACAACTTTAACTATGGCTACACCTTC.

This chain links TRBV3-1 (or the pseudogene TRBV3-2) with TRBJ1-2, with 7 nucleotides matching TRBD1. Germline CDR1 and CDR2: LGHDT and YNNKEL (reference sequence). The CDR3 extends over 13 amino acids. Unmatched junction bases numbered 5, after V lost 4 bases and J lost 6 bases. The CDR3 DNA sequence: TGTGCCAGCAGCCTAGAGACAGGGAATGGCTACACCTTC. Translating gives CASSLETGNGYTF.